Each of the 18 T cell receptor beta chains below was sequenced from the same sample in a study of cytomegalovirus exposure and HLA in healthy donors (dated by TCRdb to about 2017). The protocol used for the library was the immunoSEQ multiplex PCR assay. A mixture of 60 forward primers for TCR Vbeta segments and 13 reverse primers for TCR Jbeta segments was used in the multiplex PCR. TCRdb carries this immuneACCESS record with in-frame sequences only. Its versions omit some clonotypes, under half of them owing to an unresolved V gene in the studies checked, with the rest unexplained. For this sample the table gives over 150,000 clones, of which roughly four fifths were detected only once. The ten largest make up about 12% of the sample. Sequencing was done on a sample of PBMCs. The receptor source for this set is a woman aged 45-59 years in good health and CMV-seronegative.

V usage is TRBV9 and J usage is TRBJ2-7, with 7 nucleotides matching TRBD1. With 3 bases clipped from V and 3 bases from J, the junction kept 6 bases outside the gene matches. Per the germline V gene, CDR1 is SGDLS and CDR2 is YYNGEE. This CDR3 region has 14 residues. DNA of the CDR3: TGTGCCAGCAGCGCCTCCGGGACAGACTACGAGCAGTACTTC. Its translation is CASSASGTDYEQYF.

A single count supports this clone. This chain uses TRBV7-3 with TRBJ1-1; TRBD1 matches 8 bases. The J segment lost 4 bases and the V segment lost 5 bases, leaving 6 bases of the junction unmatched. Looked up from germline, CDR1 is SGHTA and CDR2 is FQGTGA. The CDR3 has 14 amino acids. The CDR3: CASSPTGGGTEAFF. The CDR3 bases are TGTGCCAGCAGCCCAACAGGGGGTGGCACTGAAGCTTTCTTT.

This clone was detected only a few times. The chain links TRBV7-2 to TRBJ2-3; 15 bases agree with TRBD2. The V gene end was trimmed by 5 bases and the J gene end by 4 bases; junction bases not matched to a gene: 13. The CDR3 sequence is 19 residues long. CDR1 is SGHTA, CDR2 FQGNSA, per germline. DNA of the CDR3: TGTGCCAGCAGCCTGACAGAAACGGGACTAGCGGGGGGACCAGATACGCAGTATTTT. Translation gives CASSLTETGLAGGPDTQYF.

The CDR3 loop is CASSLRYLGEQFF. The CDR3 DNA is TGTGCCAGCAGCCTCAGATATCTAGGAGAGCAGTTCTTC. The chain employs TRBV14 and TRBJ2-1; D is undetermined. The CDR3 runs 13 residues. Trimming pared 4 bases from V and 10 bases from J, leaving 14 bases between. The germline V gene has CDR1 SGHDN and CDR2 FVKESK.

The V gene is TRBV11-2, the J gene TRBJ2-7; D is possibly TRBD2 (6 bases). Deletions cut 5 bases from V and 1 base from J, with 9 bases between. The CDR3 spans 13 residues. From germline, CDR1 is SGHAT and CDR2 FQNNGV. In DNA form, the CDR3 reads TGTGCCAGCAGCACCGGGACTTCCTACGAGCAGTACTTC. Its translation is CASSTGTSYEQYF.

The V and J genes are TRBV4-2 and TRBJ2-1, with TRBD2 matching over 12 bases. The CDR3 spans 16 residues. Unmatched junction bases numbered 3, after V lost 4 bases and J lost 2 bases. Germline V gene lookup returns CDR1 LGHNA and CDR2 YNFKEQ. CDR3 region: CASSRTSGDPYNEQFF. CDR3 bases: TGTGCCAGCAGCCGGACTAGCGGGGACCCCTACAATGAGCAGTTCTTC.

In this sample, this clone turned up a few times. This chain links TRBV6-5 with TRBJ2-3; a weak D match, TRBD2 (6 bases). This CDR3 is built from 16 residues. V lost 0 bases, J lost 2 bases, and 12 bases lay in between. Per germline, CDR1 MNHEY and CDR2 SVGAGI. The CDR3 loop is CASSYSGSGNTDTQYF. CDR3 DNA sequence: TGTGCCAGCAGTTACTCGGGTAGCGGAAACACAGATACGCAGTATTTT.

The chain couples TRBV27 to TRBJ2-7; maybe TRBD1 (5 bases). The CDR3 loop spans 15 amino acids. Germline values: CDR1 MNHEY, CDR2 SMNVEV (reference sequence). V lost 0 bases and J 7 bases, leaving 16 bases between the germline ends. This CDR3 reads CASSLSGQGGLEQYF. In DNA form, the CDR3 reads TGTGCCAGCAGTTTATCGGGGCAGGGTGGGCTGGAGCAGTACTTC.

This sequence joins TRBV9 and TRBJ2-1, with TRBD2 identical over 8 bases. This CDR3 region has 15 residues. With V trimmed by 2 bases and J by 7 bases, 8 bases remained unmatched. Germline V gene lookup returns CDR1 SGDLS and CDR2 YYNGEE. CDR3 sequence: CASSVASSGVNEQFF. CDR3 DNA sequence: TGTGCCAGCAGCGTGGCCAGTAGCGGGGTAAATGAGCAGTTCTTC. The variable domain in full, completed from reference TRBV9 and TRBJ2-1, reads DSGVTQTPKHLITATGQRVTLRCSPRSGDLSVYWYQQSLDQGLQFLIQYYNGEERAKGNILERFSAQQFPDLHSELNLSSLELGDSALYFCASSVASSGVNEQFFGPGTRLTVL.

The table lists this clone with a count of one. CDR3 coding DNA: TGTGCCAGCAGCTTGACTAGCGGGAGTCGTAACGGGCAGTTCTTC. It is translated as CASSLTSGSRNGQFF. The V call is TRBV5-6, the J call TRBJ2-1; 11 bases line up with TRBD2. The germline V gene has CDR1 SGHDT and CDR2 YYEEEE. CDR3 size: 15 residues. J was trimmed by 12 bases and V by 1 base; bases with no gene match: 9.

Here the CDR3 reads CASSLQGSNTGELFF. The CDR3 bases are TGTGCCAGCAGTTTACAGGGGTCGAACACCGGGGAGCTGTTTTTT. The chain uses TRBV6-4 and TRBJ2-2; 7 bases line up with TRBD1. V lost 5 bases and J lost 0; bases outside the gene matches: 3. Germline CDR1 reads MRHNA; CDR2 reads SNTAGT. This CDR3 has 15 residues.

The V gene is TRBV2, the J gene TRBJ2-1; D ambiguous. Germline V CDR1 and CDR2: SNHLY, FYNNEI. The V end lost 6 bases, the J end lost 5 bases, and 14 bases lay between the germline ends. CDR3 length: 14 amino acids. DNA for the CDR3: TGTGCCAGCAGGGCTAGTTTTCTGAACAATGAGCAGTTCTTC. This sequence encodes CASRASFLNNEQFF.

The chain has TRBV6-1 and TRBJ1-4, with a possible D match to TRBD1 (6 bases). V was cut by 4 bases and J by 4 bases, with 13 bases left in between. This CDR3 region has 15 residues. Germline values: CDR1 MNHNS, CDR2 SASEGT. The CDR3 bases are TGTGCCAGCAGTGGATACAGGGACGGTAATGAAAAACTGTTTTTT. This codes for CASSGYRDGNEKLFF.

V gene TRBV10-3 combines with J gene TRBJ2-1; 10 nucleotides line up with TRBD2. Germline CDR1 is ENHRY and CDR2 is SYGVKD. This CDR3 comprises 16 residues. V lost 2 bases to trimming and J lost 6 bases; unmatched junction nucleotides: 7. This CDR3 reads CAISETQRGGTNEQFF. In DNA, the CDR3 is TGTGCCATCAGTGAGACCCAGCGGGGGGGAACCAATGAGCAGTTCTTC.

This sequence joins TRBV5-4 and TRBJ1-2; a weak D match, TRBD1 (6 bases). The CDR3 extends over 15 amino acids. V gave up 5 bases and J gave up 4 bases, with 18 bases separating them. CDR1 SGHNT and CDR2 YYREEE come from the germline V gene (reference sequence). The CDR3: CASSSPLQGAYGYTF. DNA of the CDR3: TGTGCCAGCAGTTCACCTTTACAGGGAGCCTATGGCTACACCTTC.

The CDR3 region is CASSILSFSGNTIYF. Here the CDR3 DNA reads TGTGCCAGTAGTATATTATCCTTCTCTGGAAACACCATATATTTT. The J gene is TRBJ1-3, the V gene TRBV19; D unresolved. The germline gives CDR1 LNHDA, CDR2 SQIVND (reference sequence). Trimming shortened V by 2 bases and J by 0 bases, and 8 bases separated the two germline ends. This CDR3 has 15 residues. Full variable domain (rest looked up from reference TRBV19 and TRBJ1-3): DGGITQSPKYLFRKEGQNVTLSCEQNLNHDAMYWYRQDPGQGLRLIYYSQIVNDFQKGDIAEGYSVSREKKESFPLTVTSAQKNPTAFYLCASSILSFSGNTIYFGEGSWLTVV.

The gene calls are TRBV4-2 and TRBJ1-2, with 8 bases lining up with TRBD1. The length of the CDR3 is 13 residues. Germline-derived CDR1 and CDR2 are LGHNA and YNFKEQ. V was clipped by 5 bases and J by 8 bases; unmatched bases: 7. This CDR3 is CASSDQGAGGYTF. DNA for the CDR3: TGTGCCAGCAGCGACCAGGGGGCTGGAGGCTACACCTTC.

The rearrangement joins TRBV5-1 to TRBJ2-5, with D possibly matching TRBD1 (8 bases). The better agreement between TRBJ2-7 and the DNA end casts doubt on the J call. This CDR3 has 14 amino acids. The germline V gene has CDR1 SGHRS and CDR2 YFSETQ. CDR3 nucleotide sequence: TGCGCCAGCAGGCGGGGGACAGGAGCCTACGAGCAGTACTTC. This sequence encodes CASRRGTGAYEQYF.